Presented here are 2 T cell receptor beta chains from one specimen sequenced in a study of low-dose radiotherapy and immunotherapy resistance in tumors. Regarding time point: before trial treatment. With TRAV- and TRBV-specific primers, first-strand cDNA was made, covering the alpha and beta chains. A roughly 20-cycle PCR with a constant-region primer and V-primer adapter amplified TCRs. MiXCR was run by TCRdb on the reads, yielding one entry per CDR3 protein. Among around 90,000 distinct CDR3 sequences listed, approximately 20% were seen once. The specimen was PBMCs, collected before treatment. The source of these receptors is a male donor with prostate cancer.

V is TRBV24-1 and J is TRBJ2-4, with 10 bases fitting TRBD1. Looked up from germline, CDR1 is KGHDR and CDR2 is SFDVKD. V was pared by 5 bases and J by 2 bases, with 8 bases of the junction left unmatched. The CDR3 is 17 residues long. The CDR3 coding sequence is TGTGCCACCAGTGGCTACGGGACAGGGGAATCCAAAAACATTCAGTACTTC. Residues: CATSGYGTGESKNIQYF.

This clonotype has only a few counts. The chain links TRBV27 to TRBJ1-2, with 9 bases aligning to TRBD1. The germline CDR1 and CDR2 sequences are MNHEY and SMNVEV (reference sequence). Trimming removed 4 bases from V and 8 bases from J; junction bases left unmatched: 11. The CDR3 has 15 residues. The DNA of the CDR3 is TGTGCCAGCAGTTCCTCGGGACAGGGAATGACAGGCTACACCTTC. This encodes CASSSSGQGMTGYTF.